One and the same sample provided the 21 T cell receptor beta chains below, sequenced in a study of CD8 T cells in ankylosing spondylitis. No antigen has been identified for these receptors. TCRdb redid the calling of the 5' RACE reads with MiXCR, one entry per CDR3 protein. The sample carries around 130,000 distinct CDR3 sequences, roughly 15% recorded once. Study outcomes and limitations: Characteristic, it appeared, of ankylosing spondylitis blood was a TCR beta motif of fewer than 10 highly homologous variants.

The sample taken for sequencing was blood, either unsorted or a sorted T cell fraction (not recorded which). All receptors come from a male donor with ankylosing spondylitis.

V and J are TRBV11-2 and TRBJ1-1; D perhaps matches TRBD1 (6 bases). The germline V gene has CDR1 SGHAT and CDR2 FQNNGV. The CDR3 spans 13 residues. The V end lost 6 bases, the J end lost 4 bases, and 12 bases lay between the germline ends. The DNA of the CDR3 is TGTGCCAGCAGGAAACAGGGTTCCACTGAAGCTTTCTTT. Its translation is CASRKQGSTEAFF.

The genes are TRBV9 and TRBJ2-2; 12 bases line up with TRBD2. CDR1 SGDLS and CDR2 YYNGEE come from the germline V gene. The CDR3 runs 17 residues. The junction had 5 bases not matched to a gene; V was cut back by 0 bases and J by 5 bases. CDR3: CASSVGGLAGSTGELFF. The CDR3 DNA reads TGTGCCAGCAGCGTAGGAGGACTAGCGGGGTCGACCGGGGAGCTGTTTTTT. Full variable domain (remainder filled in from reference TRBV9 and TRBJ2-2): DSGVTQTPKHLITATGQRVTLRCSPRSGDLSVYWYQQSLDQGLQFLIQYYNGEERAKGNILERFSAQQFPDLHSELNLSSLELGDSALYFCASSVGGLAGSTGELFFGEGSRLTVL.

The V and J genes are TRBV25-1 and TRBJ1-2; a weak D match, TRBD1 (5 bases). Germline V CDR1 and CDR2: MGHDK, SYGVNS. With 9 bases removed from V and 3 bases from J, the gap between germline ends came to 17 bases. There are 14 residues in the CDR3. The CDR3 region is CASRGWGTDYGYTF. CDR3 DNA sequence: TGTGCCAGTCGGGGGTGGGGCACCGACTATGGCTACACCTTC.

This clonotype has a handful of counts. The CDR3 region has the DNA TGTGCCAGCAGTGAACAGCTTAATTCACCCCTCCACTTT. It specifies CASSEQLNSPLHF. The genes are TRBV6-4 and TRBJ1-6; D is undetermined. The CDR3 is made up of 13 amino acids. V was trimmed by 3 bases and J by 6 bases, leaving 6 bases between them. The germline V gene has CDR1 MRHNA and CDR2 SNTAGT.

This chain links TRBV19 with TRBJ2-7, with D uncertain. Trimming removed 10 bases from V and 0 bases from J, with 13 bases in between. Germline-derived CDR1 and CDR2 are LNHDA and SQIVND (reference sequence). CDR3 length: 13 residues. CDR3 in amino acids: CATKVPNSYEQYF. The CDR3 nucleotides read TGTGCCACAAAAGTCCCGAACTCCTACGAGCAGTACTTC.

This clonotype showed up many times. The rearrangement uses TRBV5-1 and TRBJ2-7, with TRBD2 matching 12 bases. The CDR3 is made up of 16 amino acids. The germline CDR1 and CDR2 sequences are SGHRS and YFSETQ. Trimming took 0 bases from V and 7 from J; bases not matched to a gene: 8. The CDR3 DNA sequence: TGCGCCAGCAGCTTGGAAGAGACTAGCGGGAGTCGGGAGCAGTACTTC. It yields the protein CASSLEETSGSREQYF.

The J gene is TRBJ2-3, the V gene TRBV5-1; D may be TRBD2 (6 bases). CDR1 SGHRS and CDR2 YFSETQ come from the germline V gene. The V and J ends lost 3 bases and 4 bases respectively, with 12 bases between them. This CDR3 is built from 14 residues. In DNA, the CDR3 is TGCGCCAGCAGCTCCGGACTACTAGCAGATACGCAGTATTTT. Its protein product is CASSSGLLADTQYF.

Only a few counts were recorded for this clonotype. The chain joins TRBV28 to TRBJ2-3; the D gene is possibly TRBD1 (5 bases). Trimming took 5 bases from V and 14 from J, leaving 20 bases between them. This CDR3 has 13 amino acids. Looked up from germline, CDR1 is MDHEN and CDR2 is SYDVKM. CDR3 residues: CASSPLGRESVYF. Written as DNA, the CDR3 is TGTGCCAGCAGTCCCCTGGGGCGAGAGTCGGTGTATTTT.

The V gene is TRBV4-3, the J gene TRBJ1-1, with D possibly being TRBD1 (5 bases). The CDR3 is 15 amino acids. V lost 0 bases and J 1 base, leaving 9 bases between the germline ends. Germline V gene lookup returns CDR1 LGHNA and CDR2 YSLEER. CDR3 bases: TGCGCCAGCAGCCAAGAGTGGGGGGAGAACACTGAAGCTTTCTTT. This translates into CASSQEWGENTEAFF.

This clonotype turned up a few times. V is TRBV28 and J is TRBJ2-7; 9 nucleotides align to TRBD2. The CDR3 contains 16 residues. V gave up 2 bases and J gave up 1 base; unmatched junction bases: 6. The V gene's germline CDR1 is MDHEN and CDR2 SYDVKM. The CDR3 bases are TGTGCCAGCAGTTTACCCCCGCGGGAGGGTTCCTACGAGCAGTACTTC. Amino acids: CASSLPPREGSYEQYF.

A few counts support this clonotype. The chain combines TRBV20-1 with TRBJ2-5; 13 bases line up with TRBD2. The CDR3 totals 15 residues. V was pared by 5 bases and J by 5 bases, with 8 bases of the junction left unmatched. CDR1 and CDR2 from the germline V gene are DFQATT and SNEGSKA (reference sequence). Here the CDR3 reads CSAWGLAGSLETQYF. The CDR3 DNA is TGCAGTGCTTGGGGACTAGCGGGAAGTTTGGAGACCCAGTACTTC.

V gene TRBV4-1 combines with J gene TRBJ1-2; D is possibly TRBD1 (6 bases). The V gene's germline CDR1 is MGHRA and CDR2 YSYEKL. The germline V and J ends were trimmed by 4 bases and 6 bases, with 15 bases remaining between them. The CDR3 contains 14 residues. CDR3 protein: CASSRQGTDDGYTF. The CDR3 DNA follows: TGCGCCAGCAGCCGCCAGGGGACGGACGATGGCTACACCTTC.

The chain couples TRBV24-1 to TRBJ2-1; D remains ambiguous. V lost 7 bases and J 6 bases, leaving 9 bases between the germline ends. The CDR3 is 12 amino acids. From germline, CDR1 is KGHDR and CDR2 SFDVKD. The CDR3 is CATSAEVNEQFF. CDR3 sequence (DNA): TGTGCCACCAGCGCAGAGGTCAATGAGCAGTTCTTC.

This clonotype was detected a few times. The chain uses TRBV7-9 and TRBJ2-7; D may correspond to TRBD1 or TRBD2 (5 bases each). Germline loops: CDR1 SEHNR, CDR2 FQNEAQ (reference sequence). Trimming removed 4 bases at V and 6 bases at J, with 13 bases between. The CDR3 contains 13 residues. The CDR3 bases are TGTGCCAGCAGCTCGGGACCCGCCCCCGAGCAGTACTTC. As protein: CASSSGPAPEQYF.

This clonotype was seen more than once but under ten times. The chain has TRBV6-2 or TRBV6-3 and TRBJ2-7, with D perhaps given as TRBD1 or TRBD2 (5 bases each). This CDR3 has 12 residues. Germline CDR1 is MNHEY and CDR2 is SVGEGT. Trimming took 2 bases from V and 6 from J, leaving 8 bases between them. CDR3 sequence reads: CASSYMGTEQYF. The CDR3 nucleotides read TGTGCCAGCAGTTACATGGGGACCGAGCAGTACTTC.

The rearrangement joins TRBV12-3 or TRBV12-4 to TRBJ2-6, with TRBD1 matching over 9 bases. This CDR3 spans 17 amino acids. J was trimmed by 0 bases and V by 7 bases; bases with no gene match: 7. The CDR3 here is CASNKTGGNSGANVLTF. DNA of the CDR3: TGTGCCAGCAACAAGACAGGGGGTAACTCTGGGGCCAACGTCCTGACTTTC.

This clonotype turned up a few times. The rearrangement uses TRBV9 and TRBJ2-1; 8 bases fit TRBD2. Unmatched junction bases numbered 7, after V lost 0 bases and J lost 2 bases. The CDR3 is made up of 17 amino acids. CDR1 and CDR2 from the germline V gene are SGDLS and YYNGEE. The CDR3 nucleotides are TGTGCCAGCAGCGTAGTGGGACGGACTAGCACCTACAATGAGCAGTTCTTC. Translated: CASSVVGRTSTYNEQFF.

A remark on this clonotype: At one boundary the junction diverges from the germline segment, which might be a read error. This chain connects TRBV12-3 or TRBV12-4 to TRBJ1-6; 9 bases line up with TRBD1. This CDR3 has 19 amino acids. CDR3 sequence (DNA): TGTGCTAGCAGTCCCCCCCGTGGGACAGGGCGGTTTGAGAATTCACCCCTCCACTTT. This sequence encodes CASSPPRGTGRFENSPLHF.

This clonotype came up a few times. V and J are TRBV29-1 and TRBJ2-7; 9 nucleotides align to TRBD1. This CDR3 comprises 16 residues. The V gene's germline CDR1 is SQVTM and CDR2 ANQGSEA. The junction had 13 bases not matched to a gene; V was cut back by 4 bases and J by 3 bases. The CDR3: CSVANIQGAKVYEQYF. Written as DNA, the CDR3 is TGCAGCGTTGCAAATATACAGGGGGCGAAGGTCTACGAGCAGTACTTC.

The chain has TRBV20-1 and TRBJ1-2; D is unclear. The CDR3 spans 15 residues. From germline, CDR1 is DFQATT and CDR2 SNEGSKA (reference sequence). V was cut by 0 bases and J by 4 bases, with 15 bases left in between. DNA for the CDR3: TGCAGTGCTAGAGACCCTCGAGAGCCCCCCTATGGCTACACCTTC. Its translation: CSARDPREPPYGYTF.

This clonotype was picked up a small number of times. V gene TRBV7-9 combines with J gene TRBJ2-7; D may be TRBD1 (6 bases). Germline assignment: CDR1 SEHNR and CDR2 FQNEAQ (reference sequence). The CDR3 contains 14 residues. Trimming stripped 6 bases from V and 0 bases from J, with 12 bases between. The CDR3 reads CASSPTDSSYEQYF. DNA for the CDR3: TGTGCCAGCAGTCCCACGGACAGCTCCTACGAGCAGTACTTC. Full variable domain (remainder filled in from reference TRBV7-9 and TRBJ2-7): DTGVSQNPRHKITKRGQNVTFRCDPISEHNRLYWYRQTLGQGPEFLTYFQNEAQLEKSRLLSDRFSAERPKGSFSTLEIQRTEQGDSAMYLCASSPTDSSYEQYFGPGTRLTVT.